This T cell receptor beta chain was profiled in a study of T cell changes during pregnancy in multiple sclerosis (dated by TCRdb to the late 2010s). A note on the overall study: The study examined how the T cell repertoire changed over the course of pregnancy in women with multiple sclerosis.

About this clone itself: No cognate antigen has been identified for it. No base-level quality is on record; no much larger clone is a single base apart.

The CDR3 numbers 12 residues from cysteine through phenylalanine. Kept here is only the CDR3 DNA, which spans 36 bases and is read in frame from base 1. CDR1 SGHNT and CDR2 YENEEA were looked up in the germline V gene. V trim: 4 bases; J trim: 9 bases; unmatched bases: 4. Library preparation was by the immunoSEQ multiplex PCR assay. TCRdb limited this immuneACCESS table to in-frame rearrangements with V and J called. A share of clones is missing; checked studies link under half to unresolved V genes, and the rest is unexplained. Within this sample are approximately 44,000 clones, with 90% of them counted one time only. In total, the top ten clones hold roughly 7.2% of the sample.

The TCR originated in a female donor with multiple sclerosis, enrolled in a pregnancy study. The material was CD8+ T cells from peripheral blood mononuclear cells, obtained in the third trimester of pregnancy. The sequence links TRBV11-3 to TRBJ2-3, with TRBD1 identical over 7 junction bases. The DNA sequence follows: TGTGCCAGCAGCTCTACAGGGGACACGCAGTATTTT. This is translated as CASSSTGDTQYF.